This T cell receptor (beta chain) came from a study of blood T cell repertoires in COVID-19. About the study: There were acute and convalescent COVID-19 samples, and they came from the United States, Italy and Spain.

Generated by immunoSEQ multiplex PCR, the TCRdb table keeps only in-frame clones and is missing some. The data hold 390,000 or so clones, with 70% to 90% observed a single time. Germline values: CDR1 SGHTA, CDR2 FQGNSA. This CDR3 has 14 amino acids. V dropped 5 bases and J dropped 2; count of bases not matched to a gene: 6. The receptor was isolated from a woman aged 25 to 39 with COVID-19, enrolled during active disease. Sequenced sample: peripheral blood. The gene calls are TRBV7-2 and TRBJ2-7; 7 nucleotides align to TRBD1. The CDR3 DNA is TGTGCCAGCAGCCGGACGACAGGGACCTACGAGCAGTACTTC. Its protein is CASSRTTGTYEQYF.